The rows below give T cell receptor beta chains drawn from one sample of a study of cytomegalovirus exposure and HLA in healthy donors. Only in-frame clones appear in the TCRdb table, and some are missing; sequencing was by immunoSEQ multiplex PCR. The sample contains some 140,000 clones, less than 80% of which appear only once. Source material: PBMCs. These receptors all come from a woman between 50 and 59 years old in good health and CMV-seropositive. CDR3s include the opening cysteine and the closing phenylalanine or tryptophan. Fields, in order: D gene, J gene, V gene, clone size, CDR3 DNA, CDR3 protein. A D gene is named only where the DNA matches it firmly. The listing skips clone size in some rows; elsewhere it reads once, few, many or a size class.

d_call: TRBD1
j_call: TRBJ2-7
v_call: TRBV19
clone_size: NA
cdr3_nt: TGTGCCAGCCGCGGACAGGGGATCTACGAGCAGTACTTC
cdr3_aa: CASRGQGIYEQYF

d_call: NA
j_call: TRBJ2-2
v_call: TRBV19
clone_size: NA
cdr3_nt: TGTGCCAGTAGTCCCCTCACCGGGGAGCTGTTTTTT
cdr3_aa: CASSPLTGELFF

d_call: NA
j_call: TRBJ2-5
v_call: TRBV18
clone_size: NA
cdr3_nt: TGTGCCAGCTCACTACCTAGCCTGCAAGAGACCCAGTACTTC
cdr3_aa: CASSLPSLQETQYF

d_call: TRBD2
j_call: TRBJ2-3
v_call: TRBV2
clone_size: few
cdr3_nt: TGTGCCAGCAGACGCAGGATCGGCGGGGGGCTCACAGATACGCAGTATTTT
cdr3_aa: CASRRRIGGGLTDTQYF

d_call: NA
j_call: TRBJ2-1
v_call: TRBV28
clone_size: NA
cdr3_nt: TGTGCCAGCAGTTTAGCTGGGGCTCGGGGGAATGAGCAGTTCTTC
cdr3_aa: CASSLAGARGNEQFF

d_call: NA
j_call: TRBJ2-6
v_call: TRBV7-6
clone_size: NA
cdr3_nt: TGTGCCAGCAGTCCTAGGGGGGGCGCTGGGGCCAACGTCCTGACTTTC
cdr3_aa: CASSPRGGAGANVLTF

d_call: TRBD1
j_call: TRBJ1-6
v_call: TRBV11-2
clone_size: NA
cdr3_nt: TGTGCCAGCAGCTCCCGGGACAGGGGGCCGTCCTATAATTCACCCCTCCACTTT
cdr3_aa: CASSSRDRGPSYNSPLHF

d_call: NA
j_call: TRBJ1-4
v_call: TRBV9
clone_size: few
cdr3_nt: TGTGCCAGCAGCGTAGGAGGGGCGCGGGGCGAAAAACTGTTTTTT
cdr3_aa: CASSVGGARGEKLFF

d_call: NA
j_call: TRBJ1-1
v_call: TRBV6-5
clone_size: NA
cdr3_nt: TGTGCCAGCAGCGAGGGAGGAGGAGGGACTGAAGCTTTCTTT
cdr3_aa: CASSEGGGGTEAFF

d_call: NA
j_call: TRBJ2-3
v_call: TRBV4-3
clone_size: NA
cdr3_nt: TGCGCCAGCAGCCAAGAACGCTACGGCACAGATACGCAGTATTTT
cdr3_aa: CASSQERYGTDTQYF

d_call: TRBD1
j_call: TRBJ1-1
v_call: TRBV2
clone_size: NA
cdr3_nt: TGTGCCAGCAGTTCTGGTTGGGGACAGGGGGACACTGAAGCTTTCTTT
cdr3_aa: CASSSGWGQGDTEAFF